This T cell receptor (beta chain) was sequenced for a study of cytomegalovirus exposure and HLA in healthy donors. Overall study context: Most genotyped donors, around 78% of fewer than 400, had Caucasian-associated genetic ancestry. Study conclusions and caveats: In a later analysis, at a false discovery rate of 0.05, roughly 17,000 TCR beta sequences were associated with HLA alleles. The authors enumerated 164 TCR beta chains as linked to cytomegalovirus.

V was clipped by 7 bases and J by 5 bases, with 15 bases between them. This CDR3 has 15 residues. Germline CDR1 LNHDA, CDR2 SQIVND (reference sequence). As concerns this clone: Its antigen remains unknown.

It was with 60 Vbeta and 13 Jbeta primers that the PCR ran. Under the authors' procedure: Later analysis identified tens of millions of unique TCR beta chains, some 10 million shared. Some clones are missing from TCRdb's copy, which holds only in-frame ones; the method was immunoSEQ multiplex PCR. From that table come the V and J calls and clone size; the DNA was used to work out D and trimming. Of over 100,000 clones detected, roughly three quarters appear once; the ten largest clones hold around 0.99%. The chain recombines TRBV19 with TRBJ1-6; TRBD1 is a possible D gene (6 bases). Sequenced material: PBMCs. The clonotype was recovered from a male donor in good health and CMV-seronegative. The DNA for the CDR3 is TGTGCCAGTAATGAGCCGGGACACAATAATTCACCCCTCCACTTT. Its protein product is CASNEPGHNNSPLHF.